The entry below gives a single T cell receptor beta chain sequence along with its context. The data are from a study of blood T cell repertoires in COVID-19. As for the study in general: In each case, the material was cDNA or gDNA derived from T cells, B-cell-depleted T cells, or PBMCs.

Authors' processing steps: Estimated nucleated cell counts came from reference gene primer amplification. The repertoire was sequenced with immunoSEQ multiplex PCR; TCRdb's copy has only in-frame clones and lacks some. V and J calls and clone size are copied from that table; D and trimming were computed from the DNA. The sample yields 270,000 or so clones, 88% seen once. Everyone who took part was 18 to 89 years old, and they came from about two dozen US areas. Categorization into cohorts depended on clinical history that participants reported. The CDR3 has 13 amino acids. V was clipped by 4 bases and J by 2 bases, with 12 bases between them. Germline V gives CDR1 GTSNPN, CDR2 SVGIG (reference sequence).

The sequence was obtained from a woman in her 40s with acute COVID-19. The sequenced material came from PBMCs or T cells enriched from blood (not recorded which). J is TRBJ2-7 and V is TRBV30, with no clear D. CDR3 sequence reads: CAWTPMRTYEQYF. In DNA form, the CDR3 reads TGTGCCTGGACCCCCATGAGGACCTACGAGCAGTACTTC.